The 5 T cell receptor beta chains in this list originate from one sample, sequenced in a study of breast tumors, draining lymph nodes, adjacent tissues. TCRdb re-called the multiplex PCR reads through MiXCR, storing one row per CDR3 protein. The table has about 180,000 distinct CDR3 sequences, about 33% seen once. Breast cancer patients provided tissue from their axillary draining lymph nodes. The sample was axillary lymph node tissue. The source is a female donor with breast cancer. Some clones in this sample may be carry-over from other donors' samples.

This clonotype was counted many times. The gene calls are TRBV7-2 and TRBJ2-5, with 7 bases that match TRBD1. Germline CDR1 SGHTA, CDR2 FQGNSA. The CDR3 consists of 16 residues. After removal of 5 bases from V and 5 bases from J, the junction contained 14 bases not matched to a gene. The chain's CDR3 is CASSGPWAGGQETQYF. CDR3 DNA sequence: TGTGCCAGCAGCGGCCCGTGGGCAGGGGGACAGGAGACCCAGTACTTC.

This chain uses TRBV10-3 with TRBJ1-5; possible D gene TRBD1, 6 bases. V dropped 0 bases and J dropped 5 bases, with 14 bases sitting between them. The CDR3 length is 16 residues. Germline CDR1 ENHRY, CDR2 SYGVKD. CDR3 sequence: CAISESSGGRYQPQHF. Here the CDR3 DNA reads TGTGCCATCAGTGAGTCGAGTGGGGGCCGCTATCAGCCCCAGCATTTT.

About this clonotype itself: Sequence at one end of the junction differs from germline and may be a read error. The chain links TRBV15 to TRBJ2-3; no reliable D call. Germline assignment: CDR1 LNHNV and CDR2 YYDKDF (reference sequence). The length of the CDR3 is 16 residues. CDR3 sequence: CATSRGIGRHTDTQYF. DNA for the CDR3: TGTGCTACCAGCAGAGGTATAGGCAGACACACAGATACGCAGTATTTT.

In this sample, this clonotype turned up many times. The chain is built from TRBV19 and TRBJ1-2, with a weak D call TRBD1 (6 bases). Germline loops: CDR1 LNHDA, CDR2 SQIVND (reference sequence). This CDR3 is 14 amino acids long. V was shortened by 3 bases and J by 3 bases, with 11 bases between the two germline ends. The DNA for the CDR3 is TGTGCCAGTAGTATCGGCAGGGGTGACTATGGCTACACCTTC. Translated, it gives CASSIGRGDYGYTF.

The chain couples TRBV28 to TRBJ2-2; a weak D match, TRBD2 (5 bases). Trimming pared 2 bases from V and 8 bases from J, leaving 12 bases between. CDR3 length equals 14 residues. Germline CDR1 and CDR2: MDHEN and SYDVKM. The CDR3 coding sequence is TGTGCCAGCAGTTTAAGAGGGTTTCTGGGGGAGCTGTTTTTT. Its protein product is CASSLRGFLGELFF.